This is a list of T cell receptor beta chains from one sample in a study of cytomegalovirus exposure and HLA in healthy donors. Produced via immunoSEQ multiplex PCR; TCRdb's table is partial and in-frame only. The table lists under 250,000 clones, roughly 85% of them singletons. Source material: PBMCs. The receptors derive from a woman under 30 in good health and CMV-seronegative. CDR3s include the opening cysteine and the closing phenylalanine or tryptophan. D genes are given only for firm matches. Size is omitted from some rows. Given values are once, few, many or a class for expanded clones.

j_call v_call clone_size d_call cdr3_length cdr3_nt cdr3_aa
TRBJ2-3 TRBV5-1 - TRBD2 16 TGCGCCAGCAGGGAGGGTAGCGGGACTAGCACAGATACGCAGTATTTT CASREGSGTSTDTQYF
TRBJ1-6 TRBV18 - - 12 TGTGCCAGCTCACGGAGAGATTCACCCCTCCACTTT CASSRRDSPLHF
TRBJ2-7 TRBV6-6 once - 15 TGTGCCAGCAGTTACTCCGGACAGGGAGGGTACGAGCAGTACTTC CASSYSGQGGYEQYF
TRBJ2-5 TRBV12-5 - - 15 TGTGCTAGTGCCCCCGGTGGGCCAGGGCAAGAGACCCAGTACTTC CASAPGGPGQETQYF
TRBJ1-5 TRBV2 few TRBD1 15 TGTGCCAGCAACCTGGACAGGGGGTTCAATCAGCCCCAGCATTTT CASNLDRGFNQPQHF
TRBJ1-1 TRBV9 - - 13 TGTGCCAGCAGCGTAGGGAGTGACAGGGAAGCTTTCTTT CASSVGSDREAFF
TRBJ2-5 TRBV7-9 - - 14 TGTGCCAGCGCCACCGGACTGGATCAAGAGACCCAGTACTTC CASATGLDQETQYF
TRBJ1-4 TRBV30 once - 14 TGTGCCTGGAGTTGGGGGCTGGGAGATGAAAAACTGTTTTTT CAWSWGLGDEKLFF
TRBJ1-1 TRBV18 - - 15 TGTGCCAGCTCACCACCCATTGCCCTGGACACTGAAGCTTTCTTT CASSPPIALDTEAFF
TRBJ2-5 TRBV5-1 - - 16 TGCGCCAGCAGCTTGGGGGATCGAGGGACCCCAGAGACCCAGTACTTC CASSLGDRGTPETQYF
TRBJ1-1 TRBV20-1 - - 11 TGCAGTGCTAGGGCGGGTACTGAAGCTTTCTTT CSARAGTEAFF
TRBJ2-3 TRBV25-1 - TRBD2 16 TGTGCCAGCAGTCCACGCAGCGGGAGGGTCACAGATACGCAGTATTTT CASSPRSGRVTDTQYF
TRBJ2-3 TRBV5-1 - TRBD2 16 TGCGCCAGCAGCACCGGACTAGCGGTTTCCACAGATACGCAGTATTTT CASSTGLAVSTDTQYF
TRBJ2-2 TRBV4-2 few TRBD2 17 TGTGCCAGCAGCCAAGAGGCTAGCGGAGGCAACACCGGGGAGCTGTTTTTT CASSQEASGGNTGELFF
TRBJ1-1 TRBV7-9 once - 14 TGTGCCAGCACCACAAGGGCCAGGGGCACTGAAGCTTTCTTT CASTTRARGTEAFF
TRBJ1-3 TRBV29-1 - TRBD1 13 TGCAGCGTTGTGCAGGGGGCTGGAAACACCATATATTTT CSVVQGAGNTIYF
TRBJ2-1 TRBV6-1 - TRBD2 13 TGTGCCGGACGGCGGGAGGGCGGAAATGAGCAGTTCTTC CAGRREGGNEQFF
TRBJ2-1 TRBV30 - - 14 TGTGCCTGGAGTCTCGGAACCTCCTACAATGAGCAGTTCTTC CAWSLGTSYNEQFF
TRBJ2-7 TRBV28 - TRBD2 16 TGTGCCAGCAGTCCCCATCTAGCGGGAAGGACCTACGAGCAGTACTTC CASSPHLAGRTYEQYF
TRBJ2-7 TRBV2 - TRBD2 14 TGTGCCAGCAGTTCGACTAGCGGGGGCTACGAGCAGTACTTC CASSSTSGGYEQYF
TRBJ2-7 TRBV5-1 - - 13 TGCGCCAGCAGCCTCCAATCTACGATCGAGCAGTACTTC CASSLQSTIEQYF
TRBJ2-2 TRBV7-8 - TRBD1 14 TGTGCCAGCAGCCAACAGGGGGCGGCCGGGGAGCTGTTTTTT CASSQQGAAGELFF
TRBJ2-2 TRBV6-5 - - 15 TGTGCCAGCAGTTACTCAGGGTACAACACCGGGGAGCTGTTTTTT CASSYSGYNTGELFF
TRBJ2-2 TRBV7-2 - - 18 TGTGCCAGCAGCACTCGGGACAATCTAAACCCGAACACCGGGGAGCTGTTTTTT CASSTRDNLNPNTGELFF
TRBJ1-2 TRBV6-5 few - 14 TGTGCCAGCAGTGACCAGGGAGCGGACTATGGCTACACCTTC CASSDQGADYGYTF
TRBJ2-7 TRBV6-6 few - 15 TGTGCCAGCAGTTACGGCCCCCCGACTAGTCGCGAGCAGTACTTC CASSYGPPTSREQYF
TRBJ1-6 TRBV30 medium-sized - 15 TGTGCCTGGAGTGTACTAGGGAGAGAGAATTCACCCCTCCACTTT CAWSVLGRENSPLHF
TRBJ1-4 TRBV9 once TRBD1 16 TGTGCCAGCAGCGTAGGGGCCGGGACAGCTAATGAAAAACTGTTTTTT CASSVGAGTANEKLFF
TRBJ2-3 TRBV15 once - 14 TGTGCCACCAGCAGAGGCGGGGACACAGATACGCAGTATTTT CATSRGGDTDTQYF
TRBJ2-1 TRBV4-2 - TRBD2 17 TGTGCCAGCAGCCAAACGGGACTAGCGGGAGGTATAGGTGAGCAGTTCTTC CASSQTGLAGGIGEQFF
TRBJ1-5 TRBV19 - TRBD1 11 TGTGCCAGTAGTTATGACAGGGCCCAGCATTTT CASSYDRAQHF
TRBJ2-1 TRBV6-5 - TRBD2 11 TGTGCCAGCAAGCGGGGGAATGAGCAGTTCTTC CASKRGNEQFF
TRBJ2-5 TRBV2 - - 13 TGTGCCAGCTCGGAGGACCGGGGAGAGACCCAGTACTTC CASSEDRGETQYF
TRBJ1-2 TRBV30 - - 14 TGTGCCTGGGAGCCCGGCAGAGAGTTGGATGGCTACACCTTC CAWEPGRELDGYTF
TRBJ2-5 TRBV10-1 - - 15 TGCGCCAGCAGTGTTTCGGGGAGAGAATACGGGGCCCAGTACTTC CASSVSGREYGAQYF